The 29 T cell receptor beta chains in this list originate from one sample, sequenced in a study of regulatory T cells in long-lasting Graves disease. Sample time point: persistent/refractory GD, antithyroid drugs over 5 years with positive TRAb. Preparation of the TCR library used RNA extracted from PBMCs. iRepertoire HTBI primers and Arm-PCR of CDR3 regions built TCR beta libraries. TCRdb redid the calling of the multiplex PCR reads with MiXCR, one entry per CDR3 protein. The sample comprises roughly 430,000 distinct CDR3 sequences, roughly 23% of which are singletons, and roughly an eighth rests with the top ten. Sequenced material: peripheral blood mononuclear cells (PBMCs), taken when the disease was refractory, from a patient treated with antithyroid drugs. These receptor sequences come from a female donor with Graves disease.

This clonotype was recorded at least ten times. The genes are TRBV29-1 and TRBJ2-7, with TRBD2 matching over 11 bases. The CDR3 is made up of 15 amino acids. Germline CDR1 is SQVTM and CDR2 is ANQGSEA. The V and J ends lost 6 bases and 7 bases, in that order; junction bases with no gene match: 14. The CDR3 sequence: CSVLAGGFSGFEQYF. DNA of the CDR3: TGCAGCGTGCTAGCGGGAGGCTTCTCCGGGTTTGAGCAGTACTTC.

As regards this clonotype: An end of the junction does not agree with germline; a read error may underlie this. The chain's CDR3 is CASSVRGTGNTIYF. The CDR3 DNA reads TGTGCCAGCAGCGTAAGGGGGACTGGAAACACCATATATTTT. The chain couples TRBV5-1 to TRBJ1-3; tentative D call: TRBD1 (6 bases). CDR1 is SGHRS and CDR2 is YFSETQ in the germline V gene. This CDR3 is built from 14 residues.

This clonotype has only a few counts. V is TRBV15 and J is TRBJ1-2; 7 nucleotides line up with TRBD1. This CDR3 comprises 15 residues. Germline CDR1 and CDR2: LNHNV and YYDKDF (reference sequence). J was trimmed by 4 bases and V by 2 bases; bases with no gene match: 7. The CDR3 sequence: CATSRRHRDSYGYTF. The CDR3 DNA reads TGTGCCACCAGCAGACGCCATCGGGACAGCTATGGCTACACCTTC.

The J gene is TRBJ1-3, the V gene TRBV12-3 or TRBV12-4; no firm D call. V was trimmed by 3 bases and J by 0 bases, leaving 15 bases between them. CDR3 size: 17 residues. CDR3 loop: CASSFDPGSYSGNTIYF. For the CDR3, the DNA is TGTGCCAGCAGTTTTGACCCTGGGTCCTACTCTGGAAACACCATATATTTT.

This clonotype came up many times. This chain links TRBV12-3 or TRBV12-4 with TRBJ2-5, with D unresolved. Trimming left V 2 bases short and J 2 bases short, with 6 bases between. CDR3 length equals 13 residues. The CDR3 nucleotides are TGTGCCAGCAGTTTAAACTGGCAAGAGACCCAGTACTTC. It codes for CASSLNWQETQYF.

J is TRBJ2-7 and V is TRBV7-9; D remains unclear. V was pared by 1 base and J by 6 bases, with 10 bases between. Germline values: CDR1 SEHNR, CDR2 FQNEAQ (reference sequence). The CDR3 sequence is 13 residues long. DNA of the CDR3: TGTGCCAGCAGCTTAGGAAGCTGGGCCGAGCAGTACTTC. This encodes CASSLGSWAEQYF.

The table lists this clonotype with a few counts. The chain recombines TRBV28 with TRBJ1-6; a possible D gene is TRBD1 (5 bases). Per the germline V gene, CDR1 is MDHEN and CDR2 is SYDVKM. The V end lost 6 bases, the J end lost 10 bases, and 13 bases lay between the germline ends. The CDR3 spans 13 residues. Here the CDR3 reads CASRTGAESPLHF. The CDR3 bases are TGTGCCAGCAGGACCGGGGCGGAATCACCCCTCCACTTT.

This chain joins TRBV5-6 and TRBJ1-2; the D gene is possibly TRBD1 (6 bases). Germline loops: CDR1 SGHDT, CDR2 YYEEEE. The CDR3 sequence is 14 residues long. V was pared by 4 bases and J by 8 bases, with 18 bases between. CDR3 DNA sequence: TGTGCCAGCAGCCTTGTATCGGACAGCTCGGGCTACACCTTC. It is translated as CASSLVSDSSGYTF. The entire variable domain, with the rest obtained from reference TRBV5-6 and TRBJ1-2, is as follows: DAGVTQSPTHLIKTRGQQVTLRCSPKSGHDTVSWYQQALGQGPQFIFQYYEEEERQRGNFPDRFSGHQFPNYSSELNVNALLLGDSALYLCASSLVSDSSGYTFGSGTRLTVV.

This clonotype was found many times. The rearrangement links TRBV6-1 to TRBJ2-7; D is unclear. V lost 6 bases and J lost 2, with 14 bases in between. The germline CDR1 and CDR2 sequences are MNHNS and SASEGT. The CDR3 has 14 amino acids. The CDR3 nucleotides read TGTGCCAGCAGACACCCCGGACGGACCTACGAGCAGTACTTC. It codes for CASRHPGRTYEQYF.

In its sample, this clonotype was seen many times. The rearrangement links TRBV2 to TRBJ2-7; D is undetermined. Germline V CDR1 and CDR2: SNHLY, FYNNEI. The V end lost 8 bases, the J end lost 3 bases, and 14 bases lay between the germline ends. The CDR3 totals 13 residues. CDR3 sequence reads: CASGNHGLYEQYF. In nucleotides, the CDR3 is TGTGCCAGCGGTAATCACGGGCTCTACGAGCAGTACTTC.

The CDR3 reads CASSPKGEAGAYEQYF. The CDR3 DNA reads as TGTGCCAGCAGCCCCAAGGGGGAAGCGGGAGCCTACGAGCAGTACTTC. This chain joins TRBV13 and TRBJ2-7; 8 bases are a match to TRBD2. Germline values: CDR1 PRHDT, CDR2 FYEKMQ (reference sequence). V lost 5 bases to trimming and J lost 2 bases; unmatched junction nucleotides: 11. The CDR3 loop spans 16 amino acids.

The chain uses TRBV27 and TRBJ1-3; TRBD1 might be the D (5 bases). V lost 5 bases and J 1 base, leaving 12 bases between the germline ends. The CDR3 spans 15 residues. The germline CDR1 and CDR2 sequences are MNHEY and SMNVEV (reference sequence). This chain's CDR3 is CASSAGPWSGNTIYF. In DNA form, the CDR3 reads TGTGCCAGCAGTGCAGGGCCATGGTCTGGAAACACCATATATTTT.

Of note for this clonotype: A much larger clone differs by one base, so this may be a read error. The V and J genes are TRBV27 and TRBJ2-7; either TRBD1 or TRBD2 may supply D (6 bases each). From germline, CDR1 is MNHEY and CDR2 SMNVEV (reference sequence). V lost 2 bases, J lost 3 bases, and 14 bases lay in between. The CDR3 spans 15 residues. CDR3 DNA: TGTGCCAGCAGTTTAGTGGGGGGCAGCTTCTACGAGCAGTACTTC. Translating gives CASSLVGGSFYEQYF.

The chain has TRBV19 and TRBJ2-4; TRBD2 matches at 7 bases. CDR1 and CDR2 from the germline V gene are LNHDA and SQIVND (reference sequence). V lost 0 bases, J lost 0 bases, and 8 bases stayed unmatched. This CDR3 has 18 residues. This chain's CDR3 is CASSIETSADLAKNIQYF. In DNA form, the CDR3 reads TGTGCCAGTAGTATAGAAACTAGCGCGGACCTAGCCAAAAACATTCAGTACTTC.

In this sample, this clonotype turned up a few times. The CDR3 nucleotides read TGTGCCAGCAGCTTGGGATTAGCGGGAGGTTCTGGAGAGACCCAGTACTTC. This codes for CASSLGLAGGSGETQYF. The gene calls are TRBV7-9 and TRBJ2-5; 10 bases fit TRBD2. CDR1 SEHNR and CDR2 FQNEAQ come from the germline V gene (reference sequence). Unmatched junction bases numbered 11, after V lost 3 bases and J lost 4 bases. The CDR3 length is 17 residues.

This clonotype turned up a few times. The genes are TRBV13 and TRBJ1-6; no clear D gene. Germline V gene lookup returns CDR1 PRHDT and CDR2 FYEKMQ (reference sequence). This CDR3 is 14 amino acids long. V lost 5 bases and J 8 bases, leaving 13 bases between the germline ends. DNA of the CDR3: TGTGCCAGCAGCATACGGACTGATTATTCACCCCTCCACTTT. Protein: CASSIRTDYSPLHF.

This clonotype has at least ten counts. The chain combines TRBV3-1 with TRBJ2-7; D uncertain. The CDR3 contains 14 residues. The germline gives CDR1 LGHDT, CDR2 YNNKEL (reference sequence). V was pared by 3 bases and J by 3 bases, with 12 bases between. CDR3 DNA sequence: TGTGCCAGCAGCCACTTGGCCAGAGACTACGAGCAGTACTTC. This sequence encodes CASSHLARDYEQYF.

The chain combines TRBV9 with TRBJ1-1; D is unclear. The germline CDR1 and CDR2 sequences are SGDLS and YYNGEE. The V gene lost 4 bases and the J gene lost 7 bases, with 14 bases spanning the gap. The CDR3 runs 13 residues. CDR3 sequence reads: CASSPKDPIEAFF. The CDR3 region has the DNA TGTGCCAGCAGCCCCAAGGACCCGATTGAAGCTTTCTTT.

This clonotype was observed a handful of times. The chain combines TRBV11-2 with TRBJ2-7, with 12 nucleotides matching TRBD2. CDR1 is SGHAT, CDR2 FQNNGV, per germline. V was clipped by 5 bases and J by 3 bases; unmatched bases: 5. The CDR3 runs to 15 residues. Here the CDR3 reads CASSPTSGSFYEQYF. The CDR3 region has the DNA TGTGCCAGCAGCCCGACTAGCGGGAGTTTCTACGAGCAGTACTTC.

This clonotype has ten or more counts. The genes are TRBV27 and TRBJ2-7; no definite D call. The CDR3 consists of 15 residues. V shed 5 bases and J shed 3 bases, with 17 bases lying between them. Germline V gives CDR1 MNHEY, CDR2 SMNVEV (reference sequence). In DNA form, the CDR3 reads TGTGCCAGCAGTCCAAGTGGGGTTGGAAACTACGAGCAGTACTTC. Its translation is CASSPSGVGNYEQYF.

The chain couples TRBV12-3 or TRBV12-4 to TRBJ2-2; D unclear. This CDR3 is built from 16 residues. The V end lost 1 base, the J end lost 6 bases, and 15 bases lay between the germline ends. The CDR3 reads CASSLVGSLTSGELFF. The CDR3 nucleotides read TGTGCCAGCAGTTTAGTAGGTTCCCTAACGTCCGGGGAGCTGTTTTTT.

This clonotype was counted ten times or more. V usage is TRBV28 and J usage is TRBJ1-4; 10 bases are shared with TRBD1. Germline CDR1 is MDHEN and CDR2 is SYDVKM. This CDR3 has 17 amino acids. After removal of 0 bases from V and 8 bases from J, the junction contained 9 bases not matched to a gene. The CDR3 DNA is TGTGCCAGCAGTTTATGGTACGACAGGGGGCAAGGGGAAAAACTGTTTTTT. It is translated as CASSLWYDRGQGEKLFF. The whole variable domain, filled in from reference TRBV28 and TRBJ1-4, reads DVKVTQSSRYLVKRTGEKVFLECVQDMDHENMFWYRQDPGLGLRLIYFSYDVKMKEKGDIPEGYSVSREKKERFSLILESASTNQTSMYLCASSLWYDRGQGEKLFFGSGTQLSVL.

The CDR3 coding sequence is TGTGCCAGCAGTGGTCTACTAGCGGTTACAACGGAGCAGTACTTC. It specifies CASSGLLAVTTEQYF. V and J are TRBV6-1 and TRBJ2-7; TRBD2 agrees at 8 bases. Looked up from germline, CDR1 is MNHNS and CDR2 is SASEGT. The V gene end was trimmed by 4 bases and the J gene end by 7 bases; junction bases not matched to a gene: 12. The CDR3 is 15 residues long.

This clonotype was seen repeatedly, ten times or more. This rearrangement joins TRBV2 to TRBJ1-2; no firm D call. V shed 4 bases and J shed 8 bases, with 8 bases lying between them. The germline gives CDR1 SNHLY, CDR2 FYNNEI. This CDR3 comprises 11 residues. The CDR3, as DNA: TGTGCCAGCAGTGTGGTGGGAGGCTACACCTTC. Its protein product is CASSVVGGYTF.

The gene calls are TRBV7-9 and TRBJ2-1, with 14 bases matching TRBD2. The germline V gene has CDR1 SEHNR and CDR2 FQNEAQ (reference sequence). This CDR3 spans 16 amino acids. Trimming removed 5 bases from V and 9 bases from J; junction bases left unmatched: 9. The CDR3 DNA sequence: TGTGCCAGCAGCCCGAGACTAGCGGGAGGGCCGGGTGAGCAGTTCTTC. Amino acid sequence: CASSPRLAGGPGEQFF.

This clonotype was seen a handful of times. This CDR3 is CATSRESGSGGDTIYF. DNA for the CDR3: TGTGCCACCAGCAGAGAATCCGGAAGCGGCGGGGACACCATATATTTT. V usage is TRBV15 and J usage is TRBJ1-3; D remains ambiguous. V dropped 0 bases and J dropped 8 bases, with 17 bases sitting between them. The CDR3 loop spans 16 amino acids. The germline CDR1 and CDR2 sequences are LNHNV and YYDKDF (reference sequence).

V gene TRBV7-2 combines with J gene TRBJ2-3; D not certain. The V and J ends lost 4 bases and 0 bases respectively, with 11 bases between them. The CDR3 length is 15 residues. Germline CDR1 and CDR2: SGHTA and FQGNSA. CDR3 region: CASSSTGSSTDTQYF. The CDR3 DNA follows: TGTGCCAGCAGCTCGACCGGGTCGAGCACAGATACGCAGTATTTT.

As for this clonotype: Given a far larger clone just one base away, this is likely a sequencing read error. J is TRBJ2-5 and V is TRBV6-4, with D tentatively TRBD1 or TRBD2 (5 bases each). This CDR3 region has 15 residues. Germline CDR1 and CDR2: MRHNA and SNTAGT. The CDR3 region has the DNA TGTACCAGCAGTGCGCCGGGACGCAAACAAGAGACCCAGTACTTC. It is translated as CTSSAPGRKQETQYF.

This chain uses TRBV5-4 with TRBJ2-7, with 7 bases fitting TRBD2. This CDR3 contains 13 residues. In germline, CDR1 is SGHNT, CDR2 YYREEE (reference sequence). V lost 0 bases, J lost 7 bases, and 4 bases stayed unmatched. CDR3 sequence (DNA): TGTGCCAGCAGCTTGGCGGGAGGAGAAGAGCAGTACTTC. It yields the protein CASSLAGGEEQYF. The whole variable domain, filled in from reference TRBV5-4 and TRBJ2-7, reads ETGVTQSPTHLIKTRGQQVTLRCSSQSGHNTVSWYQQALGQGPQFIFQYYREEENGRGNFPPRFSGLQFPNYSSELNVNALELDDSALYLCASSLAGGEEQYFGPGTRLTVT.